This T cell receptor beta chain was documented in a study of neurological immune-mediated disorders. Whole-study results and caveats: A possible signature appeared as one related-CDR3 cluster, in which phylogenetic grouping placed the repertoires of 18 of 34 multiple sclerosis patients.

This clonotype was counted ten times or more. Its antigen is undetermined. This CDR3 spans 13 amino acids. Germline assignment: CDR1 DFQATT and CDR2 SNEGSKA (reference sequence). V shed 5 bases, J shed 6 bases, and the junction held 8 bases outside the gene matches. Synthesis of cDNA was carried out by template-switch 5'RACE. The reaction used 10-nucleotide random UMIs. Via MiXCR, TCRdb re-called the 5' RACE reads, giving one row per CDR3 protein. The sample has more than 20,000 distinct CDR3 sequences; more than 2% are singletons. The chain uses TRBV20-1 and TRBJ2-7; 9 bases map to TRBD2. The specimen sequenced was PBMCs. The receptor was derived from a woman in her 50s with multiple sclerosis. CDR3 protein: CSAWVAGVSEQYF. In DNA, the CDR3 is TGCAGTGCTTGGGTAGCGGGAGTATCCGAGCAGTACTTC.